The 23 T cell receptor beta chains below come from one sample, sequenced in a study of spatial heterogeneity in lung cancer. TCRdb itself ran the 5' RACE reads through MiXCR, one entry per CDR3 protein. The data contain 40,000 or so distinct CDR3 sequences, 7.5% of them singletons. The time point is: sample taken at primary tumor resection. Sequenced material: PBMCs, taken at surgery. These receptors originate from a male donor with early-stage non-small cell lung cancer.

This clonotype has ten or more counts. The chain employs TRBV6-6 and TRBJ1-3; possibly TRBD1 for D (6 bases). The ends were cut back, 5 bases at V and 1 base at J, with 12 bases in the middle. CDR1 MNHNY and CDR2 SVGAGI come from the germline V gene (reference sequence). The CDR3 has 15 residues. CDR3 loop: CASSLPTGSGNTIYF. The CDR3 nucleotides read TGTGCCAGCAGTCTACCAACAGGGTCTGGAAACACCATATATTTT.

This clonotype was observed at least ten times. DNA of the CDR3: TGTGCCAGCAACAACGGACTAGCGGGAGCCGCCGGGGAGCTGTTTTTT. Protein sequence: CASNNGLAGAAGELFF. The chain links TRBV5-4 to TRBJ2-2, with 13 nucleotides matching TRBD2. This CDR3 region has 16 residues. Per germline, CDR1 SGHNT and CDR2 YYREEE (reference sequence). Trimming removed 6 bases from V and 6 bases from J; junction bases left unmatched: 8.

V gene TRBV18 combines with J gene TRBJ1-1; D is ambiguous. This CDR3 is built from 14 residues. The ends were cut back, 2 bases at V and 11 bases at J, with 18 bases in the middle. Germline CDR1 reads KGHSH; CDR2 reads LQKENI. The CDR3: CASSPSAVGRVAFF. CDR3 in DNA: TGTGCCAGCTCACCATCGGCAGTGGGTCGCGTGGCTTTCTTT.

DNA for the CDR3: TGTGCCAGCAGTTTAATGGAACACTCTGGAAACACCATATATTTT. Translating it yields CASSLMEHSGNTIYF. The chain uses TRBV12-3 or TRBV12-4 and TRBJ1-3; no reliable D call. Trimming stripped 2 bases from V and 0 bases from J, with 8 bases between. This CDR3 contains 15 residues.

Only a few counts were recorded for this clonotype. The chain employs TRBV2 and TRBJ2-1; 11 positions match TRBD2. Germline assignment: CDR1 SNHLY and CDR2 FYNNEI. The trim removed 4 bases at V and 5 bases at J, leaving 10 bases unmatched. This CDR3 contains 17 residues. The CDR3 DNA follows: TGTGCCAGCAGTGGACTAGCGGGATCCGCGCGGGACAATGAGCAGTTCTTC. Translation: CASSGLAGSARDNEQFF.

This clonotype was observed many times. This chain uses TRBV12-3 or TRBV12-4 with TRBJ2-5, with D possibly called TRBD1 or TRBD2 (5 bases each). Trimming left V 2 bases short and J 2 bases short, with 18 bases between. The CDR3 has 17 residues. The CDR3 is CASSLFPGTGLQETQYF. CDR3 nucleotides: TGTGCCAGCAGTTTATTTCCGGGGACCGGTCTACAAGAGACCCAGTACTTC.

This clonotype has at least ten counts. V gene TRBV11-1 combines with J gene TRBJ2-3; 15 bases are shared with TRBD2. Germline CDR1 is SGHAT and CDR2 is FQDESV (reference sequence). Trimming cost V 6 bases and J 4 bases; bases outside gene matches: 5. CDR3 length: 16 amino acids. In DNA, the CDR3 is TGTGCCAGCAGTCCGGGACTAGCGGGAGGTTCAGATACGCAGTATTTT. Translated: CASSPGLAGGSDTQYF.

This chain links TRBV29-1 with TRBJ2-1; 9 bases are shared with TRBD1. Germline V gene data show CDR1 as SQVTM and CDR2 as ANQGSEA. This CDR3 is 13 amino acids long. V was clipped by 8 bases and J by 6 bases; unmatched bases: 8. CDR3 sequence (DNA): TGCAGCACTTCGGGACAGGGAATCAATGAGCAGTTCTTC. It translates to CSTSGQGINEQFF.

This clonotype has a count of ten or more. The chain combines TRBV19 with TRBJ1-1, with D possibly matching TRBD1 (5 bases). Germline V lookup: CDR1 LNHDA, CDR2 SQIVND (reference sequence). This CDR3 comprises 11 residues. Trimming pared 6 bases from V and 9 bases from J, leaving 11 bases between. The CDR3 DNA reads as TGTGCCAGTAGACAGGCATTCCAAGCTTTCTTT. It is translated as CASRQAFQAFF.

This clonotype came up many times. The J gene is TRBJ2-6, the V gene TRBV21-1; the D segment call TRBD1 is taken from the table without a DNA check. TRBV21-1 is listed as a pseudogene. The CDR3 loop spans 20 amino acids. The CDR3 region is CASSKKGPQGEHSGANVLTF. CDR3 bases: TGTGCCAGCAGCAAAAAGGGACCCCAGGGCGAACACTCTGGGGCCAACGTCCTGACTTTC.

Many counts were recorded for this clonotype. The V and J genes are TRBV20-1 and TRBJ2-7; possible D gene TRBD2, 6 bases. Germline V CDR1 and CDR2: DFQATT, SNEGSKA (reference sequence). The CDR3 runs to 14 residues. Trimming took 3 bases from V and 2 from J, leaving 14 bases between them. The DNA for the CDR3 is TGCAGTGCTAGTATCCAGCGGGCGACCTACGAGCAGTACTTC. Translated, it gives CSASIQRATYEQYF.

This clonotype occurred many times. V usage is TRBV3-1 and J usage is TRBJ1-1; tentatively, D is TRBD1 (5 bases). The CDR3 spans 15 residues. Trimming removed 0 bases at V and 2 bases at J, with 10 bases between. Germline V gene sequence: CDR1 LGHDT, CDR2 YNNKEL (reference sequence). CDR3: CASSQDPGTNTEAFF. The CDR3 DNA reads TGTGCCAGCAGCCAAGATCCAGGGACCAACACTGAAGCTTTCTTT.

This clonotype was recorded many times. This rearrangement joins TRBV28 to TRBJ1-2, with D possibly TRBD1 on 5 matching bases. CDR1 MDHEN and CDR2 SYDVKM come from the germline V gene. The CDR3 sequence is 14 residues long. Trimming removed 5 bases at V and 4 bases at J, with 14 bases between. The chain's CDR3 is CASSPGRLSYGYTF. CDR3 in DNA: TGTGCCAGCAGTCCGGGACGTTTGTCCTATGGCTACACCTTC.

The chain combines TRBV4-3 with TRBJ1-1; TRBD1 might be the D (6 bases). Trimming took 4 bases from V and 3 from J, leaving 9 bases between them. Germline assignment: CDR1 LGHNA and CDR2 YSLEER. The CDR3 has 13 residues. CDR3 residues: CASSREGDTEAFF. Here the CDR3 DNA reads TGCGCCAGCAGCCGCGAGGGGGACACTGAAGCTTTCTTT.

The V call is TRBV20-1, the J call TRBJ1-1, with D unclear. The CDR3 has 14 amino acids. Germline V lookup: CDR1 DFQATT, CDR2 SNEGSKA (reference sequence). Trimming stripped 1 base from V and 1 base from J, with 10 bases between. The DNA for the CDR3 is TGCAGTGCTAGAGCCTCCGGACGGAACACTGAAGCTTTCTTT. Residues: CSARASGRNTEAFF.

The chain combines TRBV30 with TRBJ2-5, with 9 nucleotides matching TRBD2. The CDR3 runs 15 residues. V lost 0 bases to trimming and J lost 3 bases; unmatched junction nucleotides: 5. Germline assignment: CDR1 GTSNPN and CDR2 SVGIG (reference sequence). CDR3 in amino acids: CAWSVVSGGKETQYF. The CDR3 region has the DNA TGTGCCTGGAGTGTGGTTAGCGGGGGAAAAGAGACCCAGTACTTC. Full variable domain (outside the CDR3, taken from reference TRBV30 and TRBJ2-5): SQTIHQWPATLVQPVGSPLSLECTVEGTSNPNLYWYRQAAGRGLQLLFYSVGIGQISSEVPQNLSASRPQDRQFILSSKKLLLSDSGFYLCAWSVVSGGKETQYFGPGTRLLVL.

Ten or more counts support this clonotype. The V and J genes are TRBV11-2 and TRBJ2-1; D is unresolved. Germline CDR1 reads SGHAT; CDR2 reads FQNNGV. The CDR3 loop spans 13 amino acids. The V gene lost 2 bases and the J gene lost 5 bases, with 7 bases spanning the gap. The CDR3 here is CASSLRWHNEQFF. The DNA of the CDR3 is TGTGCCAGCAGCTTAAGGTGGCACAATGAGCAGTTCTTC.

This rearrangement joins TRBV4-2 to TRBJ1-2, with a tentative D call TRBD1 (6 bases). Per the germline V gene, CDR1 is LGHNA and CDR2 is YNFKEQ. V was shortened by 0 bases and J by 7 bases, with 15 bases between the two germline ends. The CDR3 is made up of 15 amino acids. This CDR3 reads CASSQDQGRGGGYTF. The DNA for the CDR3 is TGTGCCAGCAGCCAAGATCAGGGCAGGGGCGGTGGCTACACCTTC.

DNA of the CDR3: TGTGCCAGCAGCTTATTTAACTATGGCTACACCTTC. Residues: CASSLFNYGYTF. V and J are TRBV7-2 and TRBJ1-2; D gene unclear. This CDR3 spans 12 amino acids. Trimming shortened V by 2 bases and J by 1 base, and 2 bases separated the two germline ends. CDR1 is SGHTA and CDR2 is FQGNSA in the germline V gene.

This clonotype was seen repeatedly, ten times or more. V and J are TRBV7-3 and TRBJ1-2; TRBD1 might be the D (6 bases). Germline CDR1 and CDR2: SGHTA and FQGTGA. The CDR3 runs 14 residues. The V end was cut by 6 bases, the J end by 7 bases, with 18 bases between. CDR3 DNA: TGTGCCAGCAGGGCCAGTGATCAGGGGACTGGCTACACCTTC. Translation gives CASRASDQGTGYTF.

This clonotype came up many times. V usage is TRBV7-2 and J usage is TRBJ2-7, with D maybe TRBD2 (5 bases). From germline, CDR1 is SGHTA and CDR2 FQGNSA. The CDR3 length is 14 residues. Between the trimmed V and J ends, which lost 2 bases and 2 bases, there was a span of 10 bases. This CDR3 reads CASSLYQTTYEQYF. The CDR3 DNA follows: TGTGCCAGCAGCTTATACCAGACTACCTACGAGCAGTACTTC. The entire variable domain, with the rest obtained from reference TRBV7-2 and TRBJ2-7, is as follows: GAGVSQSPSNKVTEKGKDVELRCDPISGHTALYWYRQSLGQGLEFLIYFQGNSAPDKSGLPSDRFSAERTGGSVSTLTIQRTQQEDSAVYLCASSLYQTTYEQYFGPGTRLTVT.

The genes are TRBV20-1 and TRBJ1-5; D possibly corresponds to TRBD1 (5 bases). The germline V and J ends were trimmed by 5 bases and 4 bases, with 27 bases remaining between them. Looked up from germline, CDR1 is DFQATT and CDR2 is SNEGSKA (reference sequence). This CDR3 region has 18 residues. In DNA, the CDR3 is TGCAGTGCTCGGGGCTTAGCGCACCTATTAGCAAGGAATCAGCCCCAGCATTTT. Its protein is CSARGLAHLLARNQPQHF.

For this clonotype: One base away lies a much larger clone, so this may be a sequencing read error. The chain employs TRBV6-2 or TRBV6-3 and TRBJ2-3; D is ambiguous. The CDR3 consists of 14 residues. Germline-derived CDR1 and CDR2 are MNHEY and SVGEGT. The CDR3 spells CANSYGGGTDTQYF. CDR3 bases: TGTGCCAACAGTTACGGCGGTGGCACAGATACGCAGTATTTT.